This record concerns one T cell receptor (beta chain) sequence. Its antigen remains unknown. This sample is drawn from a study of T cell responses to AZD1222 COVID-19 vaccine. Findings and limits, study-wide: Only six people who got AZD1222 tested seropositive at baseline. A reported finding is that nearly half of spike-specific TCRs target unmutated variant regions. Spike-specific TCR repertoires showed rising breadth and depth after two AZD1222 doses. Females made up more of the donors, who were largely white British, and clonal diversity may have come out too low.

Trimming took 4 bases from V and 3 from J, leaving 7 bases between them. The germline CDR1 and CDR2 sequences are SGHRS and YFSETQ. This CDR3 spans 13 amino acids. Sequencing used immunoSEQ multiplex PCR; TCRdb keeps in-frame clones, though not all of them. The table has more than 85,000 clones, around 90% seen once. The V and J genes are TRBV5-1 and TRBJ1-4; D not resolved. The sequence came from an adult in good health. The sample was peripheral blood, taken on day 0 of AZD1222 vaccination. Here the CDR3 DNA reads TGCGCCAGCAGCCCCAGTCCTAATGAAAAACTGTTTTTT. Protein product: CASSPSPNEKLFF.